This T cell receptor beta chain was observed in a study of blood T cell repertoires in COVID-19. Across the study: The cDNA or gDNA used as material had been derived from T cells, B-cell-depleted T cells, or PBMCs.

TCRdb keeps only in-frame clones here, not all; method: immunoSEQ multiplex PCR. The sample has about 320,000 clones; more than 75% are singletons. CDR3 length: 15 amino acids. After removal of 6 bases from V and 6 bases from J, the junction contained 11 bases not matched to a gene. The germline CDR1 and CDR2 sequences are MNHEY and SMNVEV (reference sequence). This TCR came from a woman between 50 and 59 years old with acute or convalescent COVID-19. The material sequenced was peripheral blood. This rearrangement joins TRBV27 to TRBJ2-1, with 7 positions matching TRBD2. In DNA, the CDR3 is TGTGCCAGCAGGCCCGCGGGAGCTGGACTCAATGAGCAGTTCTTC. This encodes CASRPAGAGLNEQFF.